This TCR beta chain is drawn from a study of T cell responses to AZD1222 COVID-19 vaccine (dated by TCRdb to about 2021). About the investigation overall: A total of about 240 trial participants underwent TCR sequencing, of whom approximately 210 received two doses of AZD1222 and about 26 received two doses of the MenACWY control vaccine. Trial participants were enrolled by age into subgroups of 18-55, 56-69 and 70-plus years, and around 140, 26 and 57 TCR-sequenced participants, respectively, were included in these subgroups. Overall study outcomes, separate from this receptor: The vaccine-associated CD4 TCRs covered the entire spike protein, and the dominant responses fell in regions 160-218 and 743-854. Conclusions about previously exposed vaccinees are limited, since just six or seven AZD1222 recipients were seropositive for SARS-CoV-2 at baseline. Participants were mostly white British, with more females than males. The authors suggested clonal diversity may have been underestimated. Reportedly, almost half of the unique spike-specific TCRs recognized epitopes lying outside the regions that are mutated in the B.1.351 and B.1.1.7 variants. After two AZD1222 doses, both the breadth and the depth of spike-specific TCRs were significantly higher than at day 0 and than in MenACWY recipients. The 56-69-year group was small, and its depth increase did not reach significance, likely because of low power. Because no samples from the day 14 peak response were available, repertoires could be characterized only after the peak T cell response.

This clone has a handful of counts. Its specific antigen is unknown. Within one base of it there is no much larger clone, and no base qualities were kept. The CDR3 regions of human TCRbeta chains were subjected to immunosequencing. Turning to the authors' computational methods: Repertoire TCRs were matched against a reference library of SARS-CoV-2-specific TCRs generated with the MIRA antigen-specificity platform. Breadth was defined as the fraction of unique TCRs that were SARS-CoV-2-associated. Depth was defined as the fraction of total T cells that were SARS-CoV-2-associated. Using the MIRA data, each spike-specific TCR was assigned both to the spike region to which the TCR was reactive and to a CD4 or CD8 class. Log10-transformed breadth and depth values were compared by one-way ANOVA with Sidak's multiple comparisons tests. The clones in this table, taken by TCRdb from immuneACCESS, are in-frame only. Not every clone is retained; where verified, under half of the shortfall comes from an unresolved V gene, and the cause of the rest is unknown. V and J calls plus clone size are reproduced from that table; the DNA served to infer D and trimming. The sample contains under 150,000 clones, around 90% of them found a single time. Under 3% of the sample lies in the top ten.

Sample time point, as interpreted from the label and publication: about 28 days (+/-7) after the second vaccine dose. AZD1222 recipients whose second dose came at about 4 weeks and those whose second dose came at about 12 weeks were combined into one group, since spike-specific TCR depth and breadth did not differ between the two schedules. Vaccinee samples were obtained from the UK trials COV001 and COV002, which included a single-blind randomized controlled phase 2/3 trial of AZD1222 (ChAdOx1 nCoV-19) in healthy adults. Trial participant PBMC samples were collected at day 0 and day 28 after the second dose for TCRbeta chain sequencing. The CDR3 spans 17 residues, from the cysteine through the phenylalanine. Only CDR3 DNA is held: 51 bases, read in frame from base 1. V loses 3 bases, J loses 1 base, and the germline ends lie 19 bases apart. The germline V gene yields MDHEN for CDR1 and SYDVKM for CDR2.

This specimen consisted of peripheral blood, obtained 28 days after the second AZD1222 dose. This receptor chain uses TRBV28 and TRBJ2-7; a tentative D match to TRBD2 spans 5 bases. This clonotype originated in an adult who received the AZD1222 COVID-19 vaccine. The CDR3 protein sequence reads: CASSFPWGERSSYEQYF. The sequence in DNA is TGTGCCAGCAGTTTCCCCTGGGGAGAAAGGTCTTCCTACGAGCAGTACTTC.